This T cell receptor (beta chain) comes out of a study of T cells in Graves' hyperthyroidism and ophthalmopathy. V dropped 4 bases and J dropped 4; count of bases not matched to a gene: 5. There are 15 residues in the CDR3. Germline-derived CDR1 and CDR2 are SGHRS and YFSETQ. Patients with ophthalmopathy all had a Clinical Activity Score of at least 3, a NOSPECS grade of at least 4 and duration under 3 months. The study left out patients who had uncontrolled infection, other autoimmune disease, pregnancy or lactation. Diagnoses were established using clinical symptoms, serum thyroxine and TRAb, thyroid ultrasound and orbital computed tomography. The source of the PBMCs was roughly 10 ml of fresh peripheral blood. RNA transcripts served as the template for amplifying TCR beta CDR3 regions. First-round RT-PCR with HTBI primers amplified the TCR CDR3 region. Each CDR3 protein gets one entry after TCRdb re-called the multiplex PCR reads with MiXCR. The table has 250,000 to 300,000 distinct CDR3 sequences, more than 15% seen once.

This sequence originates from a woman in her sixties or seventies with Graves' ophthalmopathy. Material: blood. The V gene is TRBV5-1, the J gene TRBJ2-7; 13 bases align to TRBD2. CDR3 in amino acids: CASSGGLAGPYEQYF. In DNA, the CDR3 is TGCGCCAGCAGCGGGGGACTAGCGGGGCCTTACGAGCAGTACTTC.